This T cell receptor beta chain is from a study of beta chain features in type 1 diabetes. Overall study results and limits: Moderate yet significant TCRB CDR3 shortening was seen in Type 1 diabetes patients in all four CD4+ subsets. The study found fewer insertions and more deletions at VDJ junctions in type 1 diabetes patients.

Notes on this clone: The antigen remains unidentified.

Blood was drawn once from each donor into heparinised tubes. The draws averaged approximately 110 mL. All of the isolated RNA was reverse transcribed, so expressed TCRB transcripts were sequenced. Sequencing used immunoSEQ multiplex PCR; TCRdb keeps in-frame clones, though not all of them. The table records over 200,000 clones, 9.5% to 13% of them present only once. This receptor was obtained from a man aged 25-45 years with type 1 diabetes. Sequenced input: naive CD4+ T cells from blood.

The CDR3 region has the DNA TGTGCCAGCTCACCACCCGTGACTATGGGGCAGTTCTTC. Protein sequence: CASSPPVTMGQFF. The chain uses TRBV18 and TRBJ2-1; D perhaps matches TRBD2 (5 bases). The CDR3 loop spans 13 amino acids. Germline CDR1 and CDR2: KGHSH and LQKENI. V lost 0 bases and J lost 12, with 12 bases in between.